The 18 T cell receptor beta chains below come from one sample, sequenced in a study of human T cells and chemical hapten exposure. As for time point: patch test 2, 6 weeks after DPC sensitization. Indicated treatment: therapeutic diphenylcyclopropenone sensitization with weekly scalp DPC. A single record per CDR3 protein comes from TCRdb applying MiXCR to the RACE reads. This sample has approximately 120,000 distinct CDR3 sequences, with roughly a tenth found just once. This specimen was whole blood, taken in connection with sensitization to the hapten diphenylcyclopropenone (DPC). These receptors were collected from a woman aged 35 to 49 with alopecia areata. Some clones in this sample may be carry-over from other donors' samples.

The V call is TRBV20-1, the J call TRBJ1-2; no reliable D call. Germline V lookup: CDR1 DFQATT, CDR2 SNEGSKA (reference sequence). The germline V and J ends were trimmed by 3 bases and 3 bases, with 8 bases remaining between them. The length of the CDR3 is 12 residues. The chain's CDR3 is CSARGADYGYTF. The CDR3 nucleotides are TGCAGTGCTAGGGGCGCAGACTATGGCTACACCTTC.

Comments on this clonotype: Being one base from a much bigger clone, this may be a read error. The chain uses TRBV29-1 and TRBJ2-4; no definite D call. Trimming removed 4 bases at V and 0 bases at J, with 10 bases between. Germline-derived CDR1 and CDR2 are SQVTM and ANQGSEA. The CDR3 covers 14 residues. CDR3 region: CSVVSAPAKNIQYF. The CDR3 DNA is TGCAGCGTTGTGTCGGCACCAGCCAAAAACATTCAGTACTTC.

Worth noting for this clonotype: At one boundary the junction diverges from the germline segment, which might be a read error. This sequence joins TRBV6-1 and TRBJ2-7; no clear D gene. Germline CDR1 is MNHNS and CDR2 is SASEGT. CDR3 length: 14 amino acids. The CDR3 DNA reads as TGTGCCAGCAGTCCGTCGGTGAAGAACTACAAGCAGTACTTC. It specifies CASSPSVKNYKQYF.

The sample holds one count of this clonotype. Being one base from a much bigger clone, this may be a read error. The chain recombines TRBV18 with TRBJ2-1, with 7 bases that match TRBD1. The CDR3 totals 14 residues. Germline V gene sequence: CDR1 KGHSH, CDR2 LQKENI. DNA of the CDR3: TGTGCCAGCTCACAAGGGGGCTCCTACAATGGGCAGTTCTTC. This gives the protein CASSQGGSYNGQFF. Based on the CDR3 plus reference TRBV18 and TRBJ2-1, the full variable domain is NAGVMQNPRHLVRRRGQEARLRCSPMKGHSHVYWYRQLPEEGLKFMVYLQKENIIDESGMPKERFSAEFPKEGPSILRIQQVVRGDSAAYFCASSQGGSYNGQFFGPGTRLTVL.

This clonotype turned up a few times. J is TRBJ1-3 and V is TRBV6-1; D uncertain. Germline lookup yields CDR1 MNHNS and CDR2 SASEGT. The CDR3 spans 16 residues. Trimming stripped 3 bases from V and 0 bases from J, with 12 bases between. CDR3 amino acids: CASSEIGTSSGNTIYF. The CDR3 nucleotides are TGTGCCAGCAGTGAGATCGGCACCAGCTCTGGAAACACCATATATTTT.

This clonotype was detected only a few times. This chain joins TRBV30 and TRBJ1-5, with no clear D. Trimming pared 2 bases from V and 6 bases from J, leaving 11 bases between. The CDR3 consists of 13 residues. Germline CDR1 GTSNPN, CDR2 SVGIG (reference sequence). The CDR3 spells CAWSRSAGQPQHF. Written as DNA, the CDR3 is TGTGCCTGGAGTCGATCCGCGGGTCAGCCCCAGCATTTT. Full variable domain (outside the CDR3, taken from reference TRBV30 and TRBJ1-5): SQTIHQWPATLVQPVGSPLSLECTVEGTSNPNLYWYRQAAGRGLQLLFYSVGIGQISSEVPQNLSASRPQDRQFILSSKKLLLSDSGFYLCAWSRSAGQPQHFGDGTRLSIL.

A word on this clonotype: This may come from a read error, since a much larger clone is one base off. The J gene is TRBJ1-5, the V gene TRBV6-5, with D unclear. Germline CDR1 is MNHEY and CDR2 is SVGAGI. This CDR3 spans 14 amino acids. Here the CDR3 DNA reads TGTGCCAGCAGTTACTCGGATGTCGATCAGCCCCAGCTTTTT. It codes for CASSYSDVDQPQLF.

The chain uses TRBV10-1 and TRBJ2-2; possibly TRBD1 or TRBD2 for D (5 bases each). The CDR3 has 16 amino acids. The V gene lost 4 bases and the J gene lost 5 bases, with 17 bases spanning the gap. Germline V gives CDR1 WNHNN, CDR2 SYGVQD (reference sequence). This CDR3 reads CASSVTGTPGTGELFF. The CDR3, as DNA: TGCGCCAGCAGTGTGACCGGGACGCCCGGGACCGGGGAGCTGTTTTTT.

This clonotype turned up a few times. The rearrangement uses TRBV18 and TRBJ2-5; the D is unclear. The V gene's germline CDR1 is KGHSH and CDR2 LQKENI. Deletions cut 2 bases from V and 1 base from J, with 11 bases between. This CDR3 is 15 amino acids long. The CDR3 here is CASSPLVGSQETQYF. Here the CDR3 DNA reads TGTGCCAGCTCACCATTAGTGGGCTCCCAAGAGACCCAGTACTTC.

The gene calls are TRBV6-6 and TRBJ2-7, with D possibly being TRBD1 (6 bases). Germline V gene lookup returns CDR1 MNHNY and CDR2 SVGAGI (reference sequence). Trimming stripped 8 bases from V and 2 bases from J, with 16 bases between. The CDR3 loop spans 14 amino acids. CDR3 coding DNA: TGTGCCAGCCGGTACCCCGGACAGACCTACGAGCAGTACTTC. This codes for CASRYPGQTYEQYF.

The genes are TRBV7-2 and TRBJ1-1, with a weak D call TRBD1 (6 bases). Germline V gene data show CDR1 as SGHTA and CDR2 as FQGNSA. V was clipped by 1 base and J by 3 bases, with 12 bases between them. The CDR3 runs 15 residues. In DNA form, the CDR3 reads TGTGCCAGCAGCTTAGTGGGGGGGCTGGACACTGAAGCTTTCTTT. Its translation is CASSLVGGLDTEAFF.

This clonotype was seen repeatedly, ten times or more. The genes are TRBV11-2 and TRBJ2-3; D gene ambiguous. CDR3 length: 11 amino acids. V was clipped by 3 bases and J by 7 bases, with 5 bases between them. The germline CDR1 and CDR2 sequences are SGHAT and FQNNGV. CDR3 sequence reads: CASSFGYTQYF. CDR3 DNA sequence: TGTGCCAGCAGCTTTGGATATACGCAGTATTTT.

This clonotype was seen only a few times. The CDR3 DNA reads as TGTGCCACCAGCAGAGTTGGAGGGAGCTCCTACGAGCAGTACTTC. Its protein product is CATSRVGGSSYEQYF. The chain couples TRBV15 to TRBJ2-7, with TRBD2 as a possible D gene (6 bases). Per the germline V gene, CDR1 is LNHNV and CDR2 is YYDKDF (reference sequence). This CDR3 spans 15 amino acids. Between the trimmed V and J ends, which lost 1 base and 0 bases, there was a span of 10 bases.

The rearrangement joins TRBV7-6 to TRBJ2-6; TRBD1 aligns across 7 bases. The CDR3 is 17 residues long. CDR1 is SGHVS and CDR2 is FNYEAQ in the germline V gene. V dropped 7 bases and J dropped 0; count of bases not matched to a gene: 9. CDR3 sequence: CASTPGTANSGANVLTF. In DNA, the CDR3 is TGTGCCAGCACCCCCGGGACAGCGAACTCTGGGGCCAACGTCCTGACTTTC.

This clonotype was seen many times. The CDR3 region has the DNA TGTGCCAGCAGTGAAAGGGGGCAAGGCTACACCTTC. The encoded protein is CASSERGQGYTF. The rearrangement joins TRBV2 to TRBJ1-2; 7 bases align to TRBD1. The germline V gene has CDR1 SNHLY and CDR2 FYNNEI. CDR3 length: 12 residues. J was trimmed by 8 bases and V by 2 bases; bases with no gene match: 2. Full variable domain (rest looked up from reference TRBV2 and TRBJ1-2): EPEVTQTPSHQVTQMGQEVILRCVPISNHLYFYWYRQILGQKVEFLVSFYNNEISEKSEIFDDQFSVERPDGSNFTLKIRSTKLEDSAMYFCASSERGQGYTFGSGTRLTVV.

Ten or more counts support this clonotype. This chain connects TRBV6-1 to TRBJ2-1, with D possibly being TRBD1 or TRBD2 (6 bases each). Germline V gene data show CDR1 as MNHNS and CDR2 as SASEGT. This CDR3 spans 15 amino acids. Trimming removed 6 bases at V and 7 bases at J, with 19 bases between. The DNA of the CDR3 is TGTGCCAGCAGAAATTCACACCAGGGGAGGAATGAGCAGTTCTTC. This translates into CASRNSHQGRNEQFF.

This clonotype was observed many times. The rearrangement joins TRBV7-9 to TRBJ2-3; D gene unclear. CDR1 is SEHNR, CDR2 FQNEAQ, per germline (reference sequence). The CDR3 spans 14 residues. V was pared by 3 bases and J by 5 bases, with 12 bases between. DNA of the CDR3: TGTGCCAGCAGCTTGTCGACTTCGCGAGATACGCAGTATTTT. Residues: CASSLSTSRDTQYF. Full variable domain (outside the CDR3, taken from reference TRBV7-9 and TRBJ2-3): DTGVSQNPRHKITKRGQNVTFRCDPISEHNRLYWYRQTLGQGPEFLTYFQNEAQLEKSRLLSDRFSAERPKGSFSTLEIQRTEQGDSAMYLCASSLSTSRDTQYFGPGTRLTVL.

This clonotype was counted between two and nine times. The J gene is TRBJ2-1, the V gene TRBV29-1, with TRBD2 matching 11 bases. The germline CDR1 and CDR2 sequences are SQVTM and ANQGSEA. The CDR3 loop spans 15 amino acids. With 4 bases clipped from V and 4 bases from J, the junction kept 6 bases outside the gene matches. DNA of the CDR3: TGCAGCGTTGGCCGGGCTAGCGGGGGGTACAATGAGCAGTTCTTC. Residues: CSVGRASGGYNEQFF.